This T cell receptor beta chain was captured by sequencing in a study of Graves' ophthalmopathy and Graves' hyperthyroidism. Clinicians diagnosed using symptoms, serum thyroxine, TRAb, thyroid ultrasound and orbital computed tomography. This CDR3 has 15 residues. Trimming stripped 3 bases from V and 0 bases from J, with 11 bases between. CDR1 and CDR2 (germline): SGHAT, FQNNGV. Transcripts of RNA were the source for amplifying TCR beta CDR3 regions. Following a first-round RT-PCR that used HTBI primers, a second-round multiplex PCR was carried out. MiXCR, run by TCRdb on the multiplex PCR reads, gives a single entry per CDR3 protein. This sample carries almost 750,000 distinct CDR3 sequences, about 44% of them seen once, and the ten largest clones take approximately 46%. This clonotype showed up many times.

Sequenced sample: peripheral blood. The sequence was obtained from an adult man with Graves' ophthalmopathy. The chain has TRBV11-2 and TRBJ2-5; TRBD1 might be the D (6 bases). The CDR3 nucleotides are TGTGCCAGCAGCTTCAACAGGGCGTACCAAGAGACCCAGTACTTC. It is translated as CASSFNRAYQETQYF.